One sample yielded the 29 T cell receptor beta chains listed below, sequenced in a study of blood T cell repertoires in COVID-19. Libraries were prepared by immunoSEQ multiplex PCR; TCRdb keeps only in-frame clonotypes and omits some of them. Of 150,000 to 200,000 clones in the sample, around four fifths were seen once. Sequencing was performed on peripheral blood. The receptors originated from a woman in her 70s with COVID-19, enrolled during active disease.

The chain joins TRBV29-1 to TRBJ1-1, with TRBD1 as a possible D gene (5 bases). Germline lookup yields CDR1 SQVTM and CDR2 ANQGSEA. The CDR3 covers 15 residues. The V gene lost 5 bases and the J gene lost 0 bases, with 16 bases spanning the gap. CDR3 nucleotides: TGCAGCGTTAGAGGGGTCGGCGGGATGAACACTGAAGCTTTCTTT. Translating gives CSVRGVGGMNTEAFF.

The chain joins TRBV7-2 to TRBJ2-3; tentatively, D is TRBD2 (6 bases). V dropped 2 bases and J dropped 2 bases, with 14 bases sitting between them. The CDR3 consists of 16 residues. Germline V lookup: CDR1 SGHTA, CDR2 FQGNSA. The CDR3 spells CASSLWRALNTDTQYF. As DNA, the CDR3 is TGTGCCAGCAGCTTATGGAGGGCTCTGAACACAGATACGCAGTATTTT.

The CDR3 loop reads CASSVTPGRREQFF. For the CDR3, the DNA is TGTGCCAGCAGCGTAACCCCTGGTCGCCGGGAGCAGTTCTTC. V usage is TRBV9 and J usage is TRBJ2-1; no firm D call. Germline loops: CDR1 SGDLS, CDR2 YYNGEE. V lost 1 base and J 10 bases, leaving 15 bases between the germline ends. The CDR3 runs 14 residues. Supplemented by reference TRBV9 and TRBJ2-1, the full variable domain reads DSGVTQTPKHLITATGQRVTLRCSPRSGDLSVYWYQQSLDQGLQFLIQYYNGEERAKGNILERFSAQQFPDLHSELNLSSLELGDSALYFCASSVTPGRREQFFGPGTRLTVL.

This rearrangement joins TRBV18 to TRBJ2-7; 10 bases match TRBD1. The V and J ends lost 0 bases and 0 bases, in that order; junction bases with no gene match: 5. The CDR3 contains 17 residues. From germline, CDR1 is KGHSH and CDR2 LQKENI. The CDR3 is CASSPPGQGKSSYEQYF. In DNA, the CDR3 is TGTGCCAGCTCACCACCGGGACAGGGGAAGAGCTCCTACGAGCAGTACTTC.

This chain uses TRBV20-1 with TRBJ2-1; TRBD2 matches at 7 bases. Germline V gene sequence: CDR1 DFQATT, CDR2 SNEGSKA (reference sequence). This CDR3 contains 11 residues. V trimming: 7 bases; J trimming: 12 bases; junction bases outside the gene matches: 9. In nucleotides, the CDR3 is TGCAGTGTTTCACCCGGGGAGGGGCAGTTCTTC. Encoded protein: CSVSPGEGQFF.

The V call is TRBV19, the J call TRBJ2-3; TRBD1 is a possible D gene (5 bases). Germline CDR1 LNHDA, CDR2 SQIVND (reference sequence). This CDR3 is built from 16 residues. V was cut by 3 bases and J by 0 bases, with 13 bases left in between. The CDR3 DNA sequence: TGTGCCAGTAGTATGGGGCGCCCGGTTAGCACAGATACGCAGTATTTT. Translated: CASSMGRPVSTDTQYF. The complete variable domain, with remaining parts taken from reference TRBV19 and TRBJ2-3, reads DGGITQSPKYLFRKEGQNVTLSCEQNLNHDAMYWYRQDPGQGLRLIYYSQIVNDFQKGDIAEGYSVSREKKESFPLTVTSAQKNPTAFYLCASSMGRPVSTDTQYFGPGTRLTVL.

The V call is TRBV9, the J call TRBJ2-7; D is perhaps TRBD2 (7 bases). CDR1 is SGDLS, CDR2 YYNGEE, per germline. There are 15 residues in the CDR3. V was pared by 6 bases and J by 2 bases, with 18 bases between. In DNA form, the CDR3 reads TGTGCCAGCATACTAAGGGGGGGAAGAACCTACGAGCAGTACTTC. It is translated as CASILRGGRTYEQYF.

The CDR3 DNA reads as TGTGCCAGCAGTTTGGCACGTAACTATGGCTACACCTTC. Its translation is CASSLARNYGYTF. V usage is TRBV28 and J usage is TRBJ1-2; D ambiguous. Germline V gives CDR1 MDHEN, CDR2 SYDVKM. V lost 3 bases to trimming and J lost 1 base, with 6 bases between them. The CDR3 runs 13 residues.

The V call is TRBV9, the J call TRBJ2-7; 9 nucleotides align to TRBD2. Trimming took 0 bases from V and 4 from J; bases not matched to a gene: 5. This CDR3 is 15 amino acids long. Germline lookup yields CDR1 SGDLS and CDR2 YYNGEE. The CDR3 loop reads CASSVGASGIYEQYF. Written as DNA, the CDR3 is TGTGCCAGCAGCGTAGGTGCTAGCGGGATTTACGAGCAGTACTTC.

J is TRBJ2-2 and V is TRBV5-1; D is undetermined. Per germline, CDR1 SGHRS and CDR2 YFSETQ. The CDR3 runs to 13 residues. Trimming removed 0 bases from V and 7 bases from J, with 7 bases in between. Written as DNA, the CDR3 is TGCGCCAGCAGCTTGGACAGTTACGGGGAGCTGTTTTTT. This sequence encodes CASSLDSYGELFF.

This chain connects TRBV6-5 to TRBJ2-1; 9 bases line up with TRBD1. The CDR3 contains 15 residues. Germline V gives CDR1 MNHEY, CDR2 SVGAGI. Trimming removed 5 bases from V and 13 bases from J; junction bases left unmatched: 15. The CDR3 coding sequence is TGTGCCAGCAGTCAACACACTCCTGGACAGGGGAGCCAGTTCTTC. Protein sequence: CASSQHTPGQGSQFF.

The chain has TRBV7-2 and TRBJ2-3, with D tentatively TRBD2 (6 bases). V lost 5 bases and J lost 7, with 19 bases in between. CDR3 size: 15 residues. The germline V gene encodes CDR1 SGHTA and CDR2 FQGNSA. CDR3 region: CASSLPEGTPHTQYF. CDR3 in DNA: TGTGCCAGCAGCCTGCCGGAGGGTACCCCCCATACGCAGTATTTT.

The chain has TRBV19 and TRBJ1-5; TRBD1 matches at 11 bases. Germline lookup yields CDR1 LNHDA and CDR2 SQIVND (reference sequence). CDR3 size: 16 residues. V dropped 4 bases and J dropped 3; count of bases not matched to a gene: 5. The CDR3 DNA follows: TGTGCCAGTAGTAATCGGGACAGGGGGTACAATCAGCCCCAGCATTTT. This encodes CASSNRDRGYNQPQHF.

The genes are TRBV6-1 and TRBJ1-2; D ambiguous. The CDR3 has 14 residues. V was trimmed by 1 base and J by 13 bases, leaving 19 bases between them. CDR1 and CDR2 from the germline V gene are MNHNS and SASEGT. This CDR3 reads CASSEVPTQVSSTF. The CDR3 region has the DNA TGTGCCAGCAGTGAAGTTCCAACACAAGTTTCGTCCACCTTC.

V and J are TRBV7-9 and TRBJ1-1, with 7 bases identical to TRBD1. Germline CDR1 reads SEHNR; CDR2 reads FQNEAQ (reference sequence). This CDR3 region has 16 residues. V was pared by 4 bases and J by 0 bases, with 8 bases of the junction left unmatched. In DNA, the CDR3 is TGTGCCAGCAGCTGGACAACAGGGGCTTTGAACACTGAAGCTTTCTTT. It specifies CASSWTTGALNTEAFF.

This CDR3 reads CASSLLPSDRAYGYTF. CDR3 DNA sequence: TGTGCCAGCAGTTTATTACCCTCGGACAGGGCCTATGGCTACACCTTC. V is TRBV28 and J is TRBJ1-2, with TRBD1 identical over 8 bases. The CDR3 has 16 residues. From germline, CDR1 is MDHEN and CDR2 SYDVKM. The junction had 8 bases not matched to a gene; V was cut back by 1 base and J by 4 bases.

The chain couples TRBV6-1 to TRBJ2-7; no clear D gene. The length of the CDR3 is 13 residues. Trimming stripped 3 bases from V and 0 bases from J, with 6 bases between. Germline CDR1 MNHNS, CDR2 SASEGT. CDR3 in amino acids: CASSESASYEQYF. The CDR3 DNA sequence: TGTGCCAGCAGTGAGAGTGCCTCCTACGAGCAGTACTTC.

The chain carries TRBV7-9 and TRBJ2-3, with D possibly matching TRBD1 (6 bases). The CDR3 extends over 15 amino acids. Per the germline V gene, CDR1 is SEHNR and CDR2 is FQNEAQ (reference sequence). The V end lost 4 bases, the J end lost 3 bases, and 14 bases lay between the germline ends. This chain's CDR3 is CASSSSRGRTDTQYF. In nucleotides, the CDR3 is TGTGCCAGCAGCTCCTCCAGGGGTAGGACAGATACGCAGTATTTT.

The rearrangement links TRBV18 to TRBJ2-7; 11 bases fit TRBD1. This CDR3 has 15 amino acids. CDR1 and CDR2 (germline): KGHSH, LQKENI. J lost 3 bases, V lost 3 bases, and 4 bases had no gene match. The CDR3 region is CASSPLGTGGYEQYF. The CDR3 coding sequence is TGTGCCAGCTCACCTCTGGGGACAGGGGGCTACGAGCAGTACTTC. The variable domain in full, completed from reference TRBV18 and TRBJ2-7, reads NAGVMQNPRHLVRRRGQEARLRCSPMKGHSHVYWYRQLPEEGLKFMVYLQKENIIDESGMPKERFSAEFPKEGPSILRIQQVVRGDSAAYFCASSPLGTGGYEQYFGPGTRLTVT.

The chain recombines TRBV11-2 with TRBJ2-7, with TRBD2 matching 12 bases. From germline, CDR1 is SGHAT and CDR2 FQNNGV. The CDR3 is 19 amino acids. The V gene end was trimmed by 7 bases and the J gene end by 4 bases; junction bases not matched to a gene: 20. The CDR3, as DNA: TGTGCCAGCACCTTTAGTCGGCTGCCCGGACTAGCGGGAAGTTACGAGCAGTACTTC. It specifies CASTFSRLPGLAGSYEQYF.

The rearrangement links TRBV30 to TRBJ2-7, with 11 positions matching TRBD1. The CDR3 extends over 13 amino acids. The germline V gene has CDR1 GTSNPN and CDR2 SVGIG (reference sequence). The V and J ends lost 2 bases and 4 bases, in that order; junction bases with no gene match: 1. CDR3 protein: CAWSRDRGYEQYF. CDR3 nucleotide sequence: TGTGCCTGGAGTCGGGACAGGGGGTACGAGCAGTACTTC.

J is TRBJ2-7 and V is TRBV18; D remains ambiguous. Trimming shortened V by 3 bases and J by 0 bases, and 9 bases separated the two germline ends. This CDR3 comprises 14 residues. CDR1 is KGHSH and CDR2 is LQKENI in the germline V gene. The CDR3 loop is CASSPRRDSYEQYF. For the CDR3, the DNA is TGTGCCAGCTCACCTCGGAGAGACTCCTACGAGCAGTACTTC.

This clone was counted only a few times. V is TRBV3-1 (or the pseudogene TRBV3-2) and J is TRBJ2-7; 8 positions match TRBD1. Trimming took 4 bases from V and 3 from J; bases not matched to a gene: 8. This CDR3 is 15 amino acids long. In germline, CDR1 is LGHDT, CDR2 YNNKEL (reference sequence). The DNA of the CDR3 is TGTGCCAGCAGCCCACTCCGGGACAGGTACTACGAGCAGTACTTC. The encoded protein is CASSPLRDRYYEQYF.

The chain has TRBV6-5 and TRBJ2-7; 8 bases are shared with TRBD2. This CDR3 is built from 14 residues. With V trimmed by 5 bases and J by 3 bases, 6 bases remained unmatched. Germline values: CDR1 MNHEY, CDR2 SVGAGI. This CDR3 reads CASSRGGVSYEQYF. Here the CDR3 DNA reads TGTGCCAGCAGTCGGGGGGGGGTAAGCTACGAGCAGTACTTC.

The chain links TRBV6-5 to TRBJ2-1, with 8 bases aligning to TRBD1. V shed 5 bases and J 1 base; nucleotides not matched to a gene: 4. CDR1 is MNHEY, CDR2 SVGAGI, per germline. The CDR3 consists of 15 residues. CDR3 nucleotides: TGTGCCAGCAGTAGGCAGGGGGCTTCCTACAATGAGCAGTTCTTC. As protein: CASSRQGASYNEQFF.

The genes are TRBV28 and TRBJ2-7; 8 nucleotides align to TRBD2. The CDR3 contains 11 residues. Germline CDR1 MDHEN, CDR2 SYDVKM. V lost 10 bases to trimming and J lost 6 bases; unmatched junction nucleotides: 5. CDR3 DNA sequence: TGTGCCACCCAGCGGGAGACCGAGCAGTACTTC. Translation: CATQRETEQYF.

This chain connects TRBV29-1 to TRBJ1-6; TRBD1 matches 8 bases. Per germline, CDR1 SQVTM and CDR2 ANQGSEA. J gave up 0 bases and V 5 bases, and 3 bases lay outside the gene matches. The CDR3 is made up of 15 amino acids. The CDR3 region is CSVRQGNSYNSPLHF. The DNA for the CDR3 is TGCAGCGTTCGACAGGGGAACTCCTATAATTCACCCCTCCACTTT.

The gene calls are TRBV7-9 and TRBJ1-4, with D perhaps matching TRBD1 (5 bases). V gave up 5 bases and J gave up 5 bases, with 12 bases separating them. Germline V gene lookup returns CDR1 SEHNR and CDR2 FQNEAQ (reference sequence). The CDR3 contains 14 residues. CDR3 coding DNA: TGTGCCAGCAGCCGGCGGGGGACGAATGAAAAACTGTTTTTT. Residues: CASSRRGTNEKLFF.

The chain links TRBV29-1 to TRBJ2-3; 8 positions agree with TRBD1. Germline trimming cut 0 bases from V and 1 base from J; bases unmatched to any gene: 18. This CDR3 contains 20 residues. In germline, CDR1 is SQVTM, CDR2 ANQGSEA. The CDR3 protein is CSVEEIRNRTGSSGTDTQYF. Here the CDR3 DNA reads TGCAGCGTTGAAGAGATTAGAAACAGGACAGGGTCGAGTGGCACAGATACGCAGTATTTT.